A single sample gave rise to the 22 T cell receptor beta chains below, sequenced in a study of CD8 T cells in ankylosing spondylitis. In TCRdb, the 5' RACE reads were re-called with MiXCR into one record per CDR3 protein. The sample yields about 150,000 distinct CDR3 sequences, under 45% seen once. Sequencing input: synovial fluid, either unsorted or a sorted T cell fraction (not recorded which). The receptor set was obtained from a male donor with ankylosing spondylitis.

The CDR3 DNA sequence: TGTGCCAGCAGTTTATTCATTGTCTCCTATAATTCACCCCTCCACTTT. Translating gives CASSLFIVSYNSPLHF. The rearrangement uses TRBV28 and TRBJ1-6; D is unclear. The CDR3 runs 16 residues. The V end was cut by 1 base, the J end by 0 bases, with 7 bases between. Germline values: CDR1 MDHEN, CDR2 SYDVKM.

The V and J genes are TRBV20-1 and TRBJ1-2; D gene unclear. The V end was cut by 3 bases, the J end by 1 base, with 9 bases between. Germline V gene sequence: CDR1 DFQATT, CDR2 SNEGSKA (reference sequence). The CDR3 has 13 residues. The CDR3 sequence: CSARRTFNYGYTF. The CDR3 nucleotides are TGCAGTGCTAGGAGGACCTTTAACTATGGCTACACCTTC.

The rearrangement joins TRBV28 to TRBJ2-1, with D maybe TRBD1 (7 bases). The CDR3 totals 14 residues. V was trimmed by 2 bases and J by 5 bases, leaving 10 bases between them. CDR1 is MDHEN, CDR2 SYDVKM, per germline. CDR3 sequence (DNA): TGTGCCAGCAGTTTAGCGGGGACAGACAATGAGCAGTTCTTC. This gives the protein CASSLAGTDNEQFF. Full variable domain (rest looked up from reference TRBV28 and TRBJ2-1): DVKVTQSSRYLVKRTGEKVFLECVQDMDHENMFWYRQDPGLGLRLIYFSYDVKMKEKGDIPEGYSVSREKKERFSLILESASTNQTSMYLCASSLAGTDNEQFFGPGTRLTVL.

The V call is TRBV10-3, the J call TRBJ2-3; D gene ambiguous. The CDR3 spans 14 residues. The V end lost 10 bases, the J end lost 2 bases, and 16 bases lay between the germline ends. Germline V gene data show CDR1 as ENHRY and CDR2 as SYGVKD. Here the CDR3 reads CATTRSLHTDTQYF. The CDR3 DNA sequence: TGTGCCACTACACGGTCGCTACACACAGATACGCAGTATTTT.

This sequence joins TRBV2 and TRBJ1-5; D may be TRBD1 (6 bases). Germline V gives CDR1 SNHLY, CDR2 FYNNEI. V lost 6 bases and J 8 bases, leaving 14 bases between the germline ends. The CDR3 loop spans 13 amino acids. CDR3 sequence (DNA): TGTGCCAGCAGAGCCGACAGGAGGAAGCCCCAGCATTTT. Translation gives CASRADRRKPQHF.

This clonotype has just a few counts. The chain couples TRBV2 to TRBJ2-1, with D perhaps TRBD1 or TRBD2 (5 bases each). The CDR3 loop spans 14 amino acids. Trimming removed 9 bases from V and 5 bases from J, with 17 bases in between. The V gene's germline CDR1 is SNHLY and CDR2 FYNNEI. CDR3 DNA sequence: TGTGCCAGGGGAACTTTGGGGGAAGACAATGAGCAGTTCTTC. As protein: CARGTLGEDNEQFF.

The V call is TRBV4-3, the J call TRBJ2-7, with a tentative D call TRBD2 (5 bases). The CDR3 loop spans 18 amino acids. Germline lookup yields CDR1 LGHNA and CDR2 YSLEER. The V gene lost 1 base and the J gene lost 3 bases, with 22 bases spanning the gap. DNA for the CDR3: TGCGCCAGCAGCCAAGGATGGCCCCTGAGGGATGTTGGCTACGAGCAGTACTTC. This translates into CASSQGWPLRDVGYEQYF.

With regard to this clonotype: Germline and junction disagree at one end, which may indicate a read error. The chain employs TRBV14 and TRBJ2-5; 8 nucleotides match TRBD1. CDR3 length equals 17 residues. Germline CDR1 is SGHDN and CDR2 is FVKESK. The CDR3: CASSQGVIQGAGETHYF. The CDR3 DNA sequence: TGTGCCAGCAGCCAAGGTGTCATTCAGGGGGCAGGAGAGACCCATTACTTC.

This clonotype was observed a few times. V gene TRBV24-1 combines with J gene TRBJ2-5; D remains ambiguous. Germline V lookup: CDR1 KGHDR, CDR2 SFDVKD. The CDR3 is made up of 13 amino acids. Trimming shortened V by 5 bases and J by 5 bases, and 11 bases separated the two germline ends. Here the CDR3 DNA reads TGTGCCACCAGTGGTGGAGCTTTTGAGACCCAGTACTTC. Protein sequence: CATSGGAFETQYF.

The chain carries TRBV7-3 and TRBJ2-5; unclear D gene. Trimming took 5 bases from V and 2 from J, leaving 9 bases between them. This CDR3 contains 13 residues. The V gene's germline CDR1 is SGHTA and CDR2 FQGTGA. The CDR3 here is CASSPTEQETQYF. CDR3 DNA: TGTGCCAGCAGCCCAACGGAACAAGAGACCCAGTACTTC.

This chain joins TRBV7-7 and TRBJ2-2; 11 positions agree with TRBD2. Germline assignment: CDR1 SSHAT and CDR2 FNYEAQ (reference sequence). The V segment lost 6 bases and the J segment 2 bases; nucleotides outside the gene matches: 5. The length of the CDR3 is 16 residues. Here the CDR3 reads CASSDTSGSNTGELFF. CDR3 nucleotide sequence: TGTGCCAGCAGTGATACTAGCGGGAGTAACACCGGGGAGCTGTTTTTT.

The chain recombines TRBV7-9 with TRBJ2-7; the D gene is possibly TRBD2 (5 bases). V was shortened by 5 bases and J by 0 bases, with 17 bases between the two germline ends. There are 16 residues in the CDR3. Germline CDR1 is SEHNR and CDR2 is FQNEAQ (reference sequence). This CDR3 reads CASSHPREKGSYEQYF. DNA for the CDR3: TGTGCCAGCAGCCACCCCCGGGAAAAGGGCTCCTACGAGCAGTACTTC.

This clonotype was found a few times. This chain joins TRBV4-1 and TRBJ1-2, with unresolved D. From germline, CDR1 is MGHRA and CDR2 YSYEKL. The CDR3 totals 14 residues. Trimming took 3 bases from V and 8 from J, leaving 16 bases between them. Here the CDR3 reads CASSQRAGFRGYTF. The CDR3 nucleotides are TGCGCCAGCAGCCAGCGTGCAGGTTTCCGGGGCTACACCTTC.

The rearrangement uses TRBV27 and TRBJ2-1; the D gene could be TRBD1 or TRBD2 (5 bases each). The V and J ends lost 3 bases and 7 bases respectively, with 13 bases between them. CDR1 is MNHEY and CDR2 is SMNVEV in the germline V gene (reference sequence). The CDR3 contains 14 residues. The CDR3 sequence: CASSFSQGENEQFF. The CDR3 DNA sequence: TGTGCCAGCAGTTTTTCTCAAGGGGAGAATGAGCAGTTCTTC.

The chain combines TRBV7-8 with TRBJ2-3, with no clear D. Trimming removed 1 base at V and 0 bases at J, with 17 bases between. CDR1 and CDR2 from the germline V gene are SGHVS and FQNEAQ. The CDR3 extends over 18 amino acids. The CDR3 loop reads CASSLVRLFSASTDTQYF. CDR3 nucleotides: TGTGCCAGCAGCTTAGTCCGTCTGTTCTCCGCTAGCACAGATACGCAGTATTTT.

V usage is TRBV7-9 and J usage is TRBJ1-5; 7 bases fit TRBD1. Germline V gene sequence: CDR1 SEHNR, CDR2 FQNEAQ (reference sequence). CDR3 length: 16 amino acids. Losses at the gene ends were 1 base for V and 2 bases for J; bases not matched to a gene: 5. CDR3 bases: TGTGCCAGCAGCTTAGGACAGGGCGAGGGCAATCAGCCCCAGCATTTT. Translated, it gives CASSLGQGEGNQPQHF.

For the CDR3, the DNA is TGTGCCAGCTCACCTCTGGACAGGGAATTGTACGAGCAGTACTTC. Its translation is CASSPLDRELYEQYF. V gene TRBV18 combines with J gene TRBJ2-7, with 8 bases identical to TRBD1. CDR1 is KGHSH and CDR2 is LQKENI in the germline V gene. V shed 3 bases and J 4 bases; nucleotides not matched to a gene: 8. The CDR3 loop spans 15 amino acids. The full variable domain, in which reference TRBV18 and TRBJ2-7 provide the parts outside the CDR3, is NAGVMQNPRHLVRRRGQEARLRCSPMKGHSHVYWYRQLPEEGLKFMVYLQKENIIDESGMPKERFSAEFPKEGPSILRIQQVVRGDSAAYFCASSPLDRELYEQYFGPGTRLTVT.

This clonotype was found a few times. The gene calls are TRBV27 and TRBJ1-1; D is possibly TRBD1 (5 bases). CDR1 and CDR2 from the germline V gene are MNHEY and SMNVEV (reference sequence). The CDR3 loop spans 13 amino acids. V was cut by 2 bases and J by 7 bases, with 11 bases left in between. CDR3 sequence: CASSLVGALEAFF. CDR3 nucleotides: TGTGCCAGCAGTTTAGTCGGGGCCCTTGAAGCTTTCTTT.

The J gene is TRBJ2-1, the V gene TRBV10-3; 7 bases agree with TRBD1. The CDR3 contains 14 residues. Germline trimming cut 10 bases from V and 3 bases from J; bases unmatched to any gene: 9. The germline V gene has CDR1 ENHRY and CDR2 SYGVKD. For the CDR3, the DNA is TGTGCCACCCACCAGGGGGATCTCTACAATGAGCAGTTCTTC. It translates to CATHQGDLYNEQFF.

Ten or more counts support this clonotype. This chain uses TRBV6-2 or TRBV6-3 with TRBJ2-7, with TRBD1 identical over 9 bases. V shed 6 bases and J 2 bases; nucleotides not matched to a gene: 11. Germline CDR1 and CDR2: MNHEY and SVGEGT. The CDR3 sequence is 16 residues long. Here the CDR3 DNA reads TGTGCCAGCAGCCTCCTTGGGGACAGGGTCACCTACGAGCAGTACTTC. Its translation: CASSLLGDRVTYEQYF.

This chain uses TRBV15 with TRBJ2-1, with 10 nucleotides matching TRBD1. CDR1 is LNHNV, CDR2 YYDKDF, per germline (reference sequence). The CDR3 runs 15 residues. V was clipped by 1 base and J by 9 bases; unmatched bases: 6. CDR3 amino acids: CATSRVDRGLSEQFF. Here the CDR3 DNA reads TGTGCCACCAGCAGAGTTGACAGGGGGCTGAGTGAGCAGTTCTTC.

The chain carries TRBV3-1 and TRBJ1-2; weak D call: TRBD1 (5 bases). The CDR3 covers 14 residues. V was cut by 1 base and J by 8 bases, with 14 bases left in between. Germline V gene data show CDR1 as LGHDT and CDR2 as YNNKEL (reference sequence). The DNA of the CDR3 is TGTGCCAGCAGCCAAGGCCCAGGGTGGTTAGGCTACACCTTC. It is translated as CASSQGPGWLGYTF.